Following are 10 T cell receptor beta chains from one sample sequenced in a study of cytomegalovirus exposure and HLA in healthy donors. The study ran its PCR with 60 Vbeta and 13 Jbeta primers. TCRdb's copy holds only in-frame clones and misses some; the assay was immunoSEQ multiplex PCR. The table has 35,000 to 40,000 clones, 74% seen once. The sample taken for sequencing was PBMCs. The source of these receptors is a man aged 30 to 45 in good health and CMV-seronegative.

The chain uses TRBV6-5 and TRBJ2-5; TRBD2 matches 8 bases. Germline V gene data show CDR1 as MNHEY and CDR2 as SVGAGI. V was pared by 6 bases and J by 7 bases, with 13 bases of the junction left unmatched. The CDR3 runs 15 residues. In nucleotides, the CDR3 is TGTGCCAGCAGCCCGGGGTTAGCGGGGACCGGGACCCAGTACTTC. Protein sequence: CASSPGLAGTGTQYF.

The genes are TRBV9 and TRBJ2-1; D remains ambiguous. The germline V and J ends were trimmed by 0 bases and 1 base, with 8 bases remaining between them. Per the germline V gene, CDR1 is SGDLS and CDR2 is YYNGEE. This CDR3 is 15 amino acids long. CDR3 coding DNA: TGTGCCAGCAGCGTAGGGCCCCGTTCCTACAATGAGCAGTTCTTC. This codes for CASSVGPRSYNEQFF. The full variable domain, with the rest looked up from reference TRBV9 and TRBJ2-1, is DSGVTQTPKHLITATGQRVTLRCSPRSGDLSVYWYQQSLDQGLQFLIQYYNGEERAKGNILERFSAQQFPDLHSELNLSSLELGDSALYFCASSVGPRSYNEQFFGPGTRLTVL.

The chain combines TRBV6-4 with TRBJ2-1, with 12 bases lining up with TRBD2. Germline lookup yields CDR1 MRHNA and CDR2 SNTAGT. V gave up 2 bases and J gave up 6 bases; unmatched junction bases: 11. The CDR3 consists of 18 residues. The chain's CDR3 is CASSDPNRLAGARNEQFF. The CDR3 DNA is TGTGCCAGCAGTGACCCCAACCGACTAGCGGGAGCTCGCAATGAGCAGTTCTTC.

The chain couples TRBV29-1 to TRBJ1-3; D gene ambiguous. There are 14 residues in the CDR3. Trimming pared 4 bases from V and 2 bases from J, leaving 12 bases between. In germline, CDR1 is SQVTM, CDR2 ANQGSEA. CDR3 in amino acids: CSVGTENPGNTIYF. CDR3 sequence (DNA): TGCAGCGTTGGCACGGAGAACCCTGGAAACACCATATATTTT. Combining the CDR3 with reference TRBV29-1 and TRBJ1-3 gives the whole variable domain SAVISQKPSRDICQRGTSLTIQCQVDSQVTMMFWYRQQPGQSLTLIATANQGSEATYESGFVIDKFPISRPNLTFSTLTVSNMSPEDSSIYLCSVGTENPGNTIYFGEGSWLTVV.

The chain recombines TRBV18 with TRBJ2-7; D perhaps matches TRBD1 (6 bases). The germline V gene encodes CDR1 KGHSH and CDR2 LQKENI. The CDR3 is made up of 14 amino acids. V lost 3 bases and J lost 0, with 9 bases in between. The CDR3 DNA is TGTGCCAGCTCACCGTTGGACAGCTCCTACGAGCAGTACTTC. Encoded protein: CASSPLDSSYEQYF.

This chain joins TRBV11-2 and TRBJ2-7; weak D call: TRBD1 (6 bases). V dropped 3 bases and J dropped 2 bases, with 11 bases sitting between them. The CDR3 sequence is 14 residues long. The germline gives CDR1 SGHAT, CDR2 FQNNGV. The CDR3 DNA reads TGTGCCAGCAGCTTGACACAGGGCCCCTACGAGCAGTACTTC. This gives the protein CASSLTQGPYEQYF. Full variable domain (missing parts from reference TRBV11-2 and TRBJ2-7): EAGVAQSPRYKIIEKRQSVAFWCNPISGHATLYWYQQILGQGPKLLIQFQNNGVVDDSQLPKDRFSAERLKGVDSTLKIQPAKLEDSAVYLCASSLTQGPYEQYFGPGTRLTVT.

V is TRBV19 and J is TRBJ1-2, with TRBD1 matching 7 bases. Germline CDR1 LNHDA, CDR2 SQIVND (reference sequence). This CDR3 contains 13 residues. The V and J ends lost 8 bases and 4 bases, in that order; junction bases with no gene match: 7. This CDR3 reads CASGWDSSYGYTF. The CDR3, as DNA: TGTGCCAGTGGCTGGGACAGCTCCTATGGCTACACCTTC.

Regarding this clone: The same CDR3 also results from other DNA sequences found in this sample. J is TRBJ1-2 and V is TRBV2; weak D call: TRBD1 (6 bases). Trimming pared 9 bases from V and 1 base from J, leaving 6 bases between. Per the germline V gene, CDR1 is SNHLY and CDR2 is FYNNEI. The CDR3 contains 11 residues. The CDR3 DNA reads TGTGCCAGAGGGGGTAACTATGGCTACACCTTC. It specifies CARGGNYGYTF.

The J gene is TRBJ1-5, the V gene TRBV4-1, with 9 bases aligning to TRBD1. Trimming at V came to 4 bases and at J to 5 bases, leaving 6 bases not matched to a gene. The CDR3 loop spans 15 amino acids. The germline V gene encodes CDR1 MGHRA and CDR2 YSYEKL. The CDR3 nucleotides are TGCGCCAGCAGCCGGTCACAGGGGGCCTATCAGCCCCAGCATTTT. It yields the protein CASSRSQGAYQPQHF.

The rearrangement links TRBV28 to TRBJ2-7; 8 bases fit TRBD2. With V trimmed by 8 bases and J by 0 bases, 9 bases remained unmatched. Germline V gene sequence: CDR1 MDHEN, CDR2 SYDVKM. This CDR3 has 15 residues. CDR3 nucleotides: TGTGCCAGCTCGGGGGGGGCTAGCGGCTCCTACGAGCAGTACTTC. This translates into CASSGGASGSYEQYF.